This TCR beta chain is drawn from a study of PD-1 blockade in classical Hodgkin lymphoma (dated by TCRdb to 2020 to 2022). Some background on the complete study: Nivolumab dosing was 3 mg/kg intravenously every 2 weeks, continuing until either disease progression or unacceptable toxicity. The study used CyTOF and TCR beta sequencing to define a peripheral blood immune signature of response to PD-1 blockade in classical Hodgkin lymphoma. General conclusions and limits of the study: CD4+ but not CD8+ TCR diversity rose significantly by C4D1 (p=0.0027 vs p=0.16), most apparent in complete responders (p=0.02). Trial patients with a complete response had baseline diversity similar to that of newly diagnosed patients, while partial responders and progressors had significantly lower diversity. Newly diagnosed patients were reported to have lower baseline TCR diversity than healthy donors, and relapsed/refractory patients were reported to have lower baseline TCR diversity still. Patients starting nivolumab less than 1 year after ASCT had lower diversity and were excluded from later analyses to avoid confounding by immune reconstitution. The study covered only a single clinical trial cohort, and the causes of the repertoire differences, possibly disease activity or prior therapy, were still not defined.

The time point label of this sample denotes: cycle 1 day 1 (C1D1), immediately before nivolumab initiation. All trial patients had relapsed after autologous stem cell transplantation, with cohorts A, B and C differing in prior brentuximab vedotin exposure. The trial cohort comprised some 60 patients with relapsed/refractory classical Hodgkin lymphoma whose best overall responses were complete response, partial response or progressive disease. Single-agent nivolumab was administered to trial patients in the multi-cohort phase II CheckMate 205 trial. An independent review committee assessed best overall response by applying the 2007 International Working Group response criteria. Trial PBMCs were collected immediately before nivolumab initiation (C1D1) and during therapy at cycle 2 day 1 and cycle 4 day 1. After peripheral blood was drawn into 8 mL Vacutainer Cell Preparation Tubes, PBMCs were isolated by centrifugation and then cryopreserved.

The Qiagen DNeasy kit was used to extract genomic DNA both from unsorted PBMCs and from the negatively selected CD4+ and CD8+ fractions. Amplification of TCR beta CDR3 regions was done by immunoSEQ multiplex PCR with primers that anneal to V and J segments. A synthetic immune receptor repertoire was used to minimize amplification bias, and any remaining bias was removed computationally after sequencing. The source study handled its data this way. Repertoire diversity was quantified as the Shannon entropy index using custom Python scripts. Unsorted, CD4+ and CD8+ repertoires were examined separately, except in combined analyses, for which CD4+ and CD8+ sequences were merged in silico. A clone was considered expanded if an increase in frequency of at least 2-fold after treatment relative to C1D1 was found, and a pseudocount of 0.5 was applied to clones undetected at baseline. Clones with 0 or 1 copy at C1D1 were defined as singleton clones, while clones with 2 or more copies were defined as non-singleton clones. Clones expanded in unsorted samples were assigned a CD4+, CD8+ or unknown annotation through matching of protein sequences in sorted samples from the same patient. Diversity changes from C1D1 to C4D1 were tested in paired samples using Wilcoxon tests. As stored in TCRdb, this immuneACCESS dataset retains in-frame rearrangements with V and J assigned. A fraction of the clones does not appear; measured against another copy, unresolved V genes explain less than half of the discrepancy, and the remainder lacks a known reason. The V and J calls and clone size come from that table; D and trimming were worked out from the DNA. This sample lists fewer than 100,000 clones; roughly nine tenths were detected once. Around 20% of the sample is held by the ten biggest clonotypes.

With respect to this clone: Its antigen remains undetermined. No base-level quality is on record; no much larger clone is a single base apart.

The germline V gene specifies KGHSH as CDR1 and LQKENI as CDR2. V is reduced by 2 bases and J by 4 bases, leaving a spacing of 11 bases between them. The CDR3 contains 14 residues, cysteine and phenylalanine counted. Solely the CDR3 DNA is kept, with 42 bases framed from the first base. The source is a human donor with classical Hodgkin lymphoma. The chain uses TRBV18 and TRBJ1-1; a tentative D match to TRBD1 spans 5 bases. Material: peripheral blood mononuclear cells (PBMCs), obtained at baseline. The sequence in DNA is TGTGCCAGCTCACCAGACCAGGGTGGCACTGAAGCTTTCTTT. This gives the protein CASSPDQGGTEAFF.